This TCR beta chain is drawn from a study of Ad26.COV2.S vaccination and SARS-CoV-2 variants. Study at large: Ad26.COV2.S arm of COV1001 included the donor.

V gave up 10 bases and J gave up 10 bases, with 14 bases separating them. CDR1 and CDR2 (germline): MDHEN, SYDVKM. CDR3 length: 11 amino acids. Treatment specified: roughly 18 received Ad26.COV2.S at low or high dose, single or two shots; several received placebo; per-sample allocation not given. Repertoires come from day 63 after the first vaccine or placebo injection. Expressing Wuhan-strain SARS-CoV-2 spike, an Ad26 vector served as the vaccine. Sequencing was performed with immunoSEQ multiplex PCR; in TCRdb, only in-frame clones are kept and a portion is missing. The sample shows around 300,000 clones, approximately 86% of them seen only once.

The clonotype originates from a person between 18 and 65 years old who received the Ad26.COV2.S COVID-19 vaccine or a placebo. V gene TRBV28 combines with J gene TRBJ2-1, with a possible D match to TRBD1 (5 bases). The sample consisted of peripheral blood, taken in a trial of Ad26.COV2.S vaccine versus placebo. The CDR3 is CATQLRAEQFF. The CDR3 DNA reads as TGTGCCACCCAACTCAGGGCGGAGCAGTTCTTC.